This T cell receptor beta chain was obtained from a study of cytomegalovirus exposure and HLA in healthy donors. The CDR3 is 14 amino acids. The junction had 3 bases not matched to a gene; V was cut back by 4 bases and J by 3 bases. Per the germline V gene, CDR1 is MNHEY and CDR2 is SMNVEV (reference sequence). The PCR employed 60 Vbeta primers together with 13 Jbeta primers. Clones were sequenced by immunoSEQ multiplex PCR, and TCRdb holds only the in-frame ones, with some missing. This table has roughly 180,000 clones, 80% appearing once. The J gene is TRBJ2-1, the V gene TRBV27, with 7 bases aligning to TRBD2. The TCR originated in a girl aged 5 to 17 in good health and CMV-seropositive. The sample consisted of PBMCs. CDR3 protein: CASSSRDYYNEQFF. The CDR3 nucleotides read TGTGCCAGCAGTTCCCGGGACTACTACAATGAGCAGTTCTTC.